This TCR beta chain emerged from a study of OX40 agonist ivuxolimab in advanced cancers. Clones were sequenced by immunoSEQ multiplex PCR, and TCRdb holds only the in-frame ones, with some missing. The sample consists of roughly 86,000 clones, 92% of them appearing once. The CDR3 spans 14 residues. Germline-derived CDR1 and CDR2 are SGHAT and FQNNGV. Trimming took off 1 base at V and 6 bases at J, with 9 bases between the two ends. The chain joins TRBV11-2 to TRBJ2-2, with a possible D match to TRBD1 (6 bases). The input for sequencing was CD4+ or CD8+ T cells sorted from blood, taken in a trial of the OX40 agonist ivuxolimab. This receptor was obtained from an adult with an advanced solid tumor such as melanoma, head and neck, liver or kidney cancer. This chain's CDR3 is CASSLGSGAGELFF. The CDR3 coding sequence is TGTGCCAGCAGCTTAGGATCAGGGGCCGGGGAGCTGTTTTTT.